These 25 T cell receptor beta chains originate from one sample sequenced in a study of blood T cell repertoires in COVID-19. Profiled with immunoSEQ multiplex PCR; TCRdb holds only in-frame clones, not every one. The profile shows about 170,000 clones, around 87% of them singletons. Sequenced: peripheral blood. These receptors were collected from a man in his late teens or twenties with active or convalescent COVID-19.

The chain couples TRBV11-2 to TRBJ1-5, with 8 bases that match TRBD1. With 4 bases clipped from V and 10 bases from J, the junction kept 15 bases outside the gene matches. Germline V gene lookup returns CDR1 SGHAT and CDR2 FQNNGV. The CDR3 has 16 amino acids. The CDR3 bases are TGTGCCAGCAGCTCCCTTCCCGGGACAGGTGGAGGACCCCAGCATTTT. Translating it yields CASSSLPGTGGGPQHF.

To note about this clone: At one end, the junction sequence differs from germline, possibly due to a read error. The V gene is TRBV9, the J gene TRBJ2-1; 10 nucleotides match TRBD2. The CDR3 sequence is 15 residues long. From germline, CDR1 is SGDLS and CDR2 YYNGEE. CDR3 sequence reads: CASRPSGSGYNGQFF. The CDR3 DNA sequence: TGTGCCAGCAGACCTAGCGGGAGCGGTTACAATGGGCAGTTCTTC. Filled out from reference TRBV9 and TRBJ2-1, the complete variable domain reads DSGVTQTPKHLITATGQRVTLRCSPRSGDLSVYWYQQSLDQGLQFLIQYYNGEERAKGNILERFSAQQFPDLHSELNLSSLELGDSALYFCASRPSGSGYNGQFFGPGTRLTVL.

This chain joins TRBV6-6 and TRBJ1-5, with D tentatively TRBD1 (6 bases). Between the trimmed V and J ends, which lost 6 bases and 4 bases, there was a span of 16 bases. The V gene's germline CDR1 is MNHNY and CDR2 SVGAGI (reference sequence). CDR3 length: 15 residues. The CDR3 sequence is CASSTAGTPNQPQHF. The CDR3 DNA follows: TGTGCCAGCAGCACAGCCGGGACACCGAATCAGCCCCAGCATTTT.

This chain links TRBV15 with TRBJ1-4, with D unclear. The V gene's germline CDR1 is LNHNV and CDR2 YYDKDF (reference sequence). Trimming stripped 0 bases from V and 8 bases from J, with 13 bases between. The CDR3 totals 15 residues. CDR3 sequence: CATSRDGRVDEKLFF. CDR3 nucleotide sequence: TGTGCCACCAGCAGAGACGGGAGGGTGGACGAAAAACTGTTTTTT.

The chain carries TRBV25-1 and TRBJ2-2; TRBD2 might be the D (5 bases). The CDR3 runs 13 residues. V was shortened by 5 bases and J by 8 bases, with 12 bases between the two germline ends. Per the germline V gene, CDR1 is MGHDK and CDR2 is SYGVNS. The CDR3 DNA is TGTGCCAGCAGTTTCCCCGGCGGGGGGGAGCTGTTTTTT. Its protein is CASSFPGGGELFF.

V gene TRBV6-1 combines with J gene TRBJ1-1, with 9 bases aligning to TRBD1. Per germline, CDR1 MNHNS and CDR2 SASEGT. This CDR3 comprises 15 residues. The V and J ends lost 1 base and 4 bases, in that order; junction bases with no gene match: 4. CDR3 sequence: CASSEVGDRATEAFF. For the CDR3, the DNA is TGTGCCAGCAGTGAAGTAGGGGACAGGGCCACTGAAGCTTTCTTT.

The chain has TRBV19 and TRBJ2-3, with D maybe TRBD2 (6 bases). The length of the CDR3 is 18 residues. The V gene's germline CDR1 is LNHDA and CDR2 SQIVND (reference sequence). V dropped 4 bases and J dropped 2 bases, with 22 bases sitting between them. The CDR3: CASSTSRGLNQITDTQYF. In nucleotides, the CDR3 is TGTGCCAGTAGTACCTCTCGCGGACTAAACCAGATCACAGATACGCAGTATTTT.

The chain employs TRBV28 and TRBJ1-5; D may be TRBD1 (6 bases). The CDR3 extends over 15 amino acids. Looked up from germline, CDR1 is MDHEN and CDR2 is SYDVKM. With 7 bases removed from V and 0 bases from J, the gap between germline ends came to 13 bases. CDR3 in DNA: TGTGCCAGCACCAAACAGGGTAATAGCAATCAGCCCCAGCATTTT. This gives the protein CASTKQGNSNQPQHF.

The chain employs TRBV7-2 and TRBJ2-3; 13 nucleotides line up with TRBD2. The CDR3 length is 17 residues. V shed 2 bases and J 2 bases; nucleotides not matched to a gene: 4. Germline lookup yields CDR1 SGHTA and CDR2 FQGNSA. The CDR3 loop reads CASSLMGLAGTTDTQYF. CDR3 in DNA: TGTGCCAGCAGCTTAATGGGACTAGCGGGGACCACAGATACGCAGTATTTT. Filled out from reference TRBV7-2 and TRBJ2-3, the complete variable domain reads GAGVSQSPSNKVTEKGKDVELRCDPISGHTALYWYRQSLGQGLEFLIYFQGNSAPDKSGLPSDRFSAERTGGSVSTLTIQRTQQEDSAVYLCASSLMGLAGTTDTQYFGPGTRLTVL.

The V and J genes are TRBV4-1 and TRBJ2-7; 7 bases fit TRBD1. J gave up 3 bases and V 4 bases, and 6 bases lay outside the gene matches. The CDR3 has 14 residues. Germline assignment: CDR1 MGHRA and CDR2 YSYEKL. The CDR3 sequence: CASSPDRANYEQYF. The CDR3 DNA sequence: TGCGCCAGCAGCCCAGACAGGGCGAACTACGAGCAGTACTTC.

The rearrangement uses TRBV6-5 and TRBJ1-5; D unresolved. Germline V gene data show CDR1 as MNHEY and CDR2 as SVGAGI. The CDR3 length is 16 residues. Between the trimmed V and J ends, which lost 0 bases and 3 bases, there was a span of 12 bases. The CDR3 sequence is CASSYSRESPNQPQHF. DNA of the CDR3: TGTGCCAGCAGTTACTCGCGTGAGTCCCCCAATCAGCCCCAGCATTTT.

The chain couples TRBV7-2 to TRBJ1-4, with 7 bases fitting TRBD1. The trim removed 5 bases at V and 6 bases at J, leaving 9 bases unmatched. The CDR3 covers 15 residues. The germline V gene has CDR1 SGHTA and CDR2 FQGNSA. This CDR3 reads CASSIKGGADEKLFF. CDR3 DNA sequence: TGTGCCAGCAGCATAAAAGGGGGCGCGGATGAAAAACTGTTTTTT.

This clone has more than one count but fewer than ten. The genes are TRBV7-2 and TRBJ1-5; 8 bases are a match to TRBD1. From germline, CDR1 is SGHTA and CDR2 FQGNSA. CDR3 length equals 15 residues. V lost 1 base to trimming and J lost 3 bases; unmatched junction nucleotides: 2. The CDR3 DNA follows: TGTGCCAGCAGCTTAGGGACAGGGAACAATCAGCCCCAGCATTTT. Protein product: CASSLGTGNNQPQHF.

This chain joins TRBV24-1 and TRBJ2-2, with 11 positions matching TRBD2. J was trimmed by 0 bases and V by 10 bases; bases with no gene match: 0. Germline V gives CDR1 KGHDR, CDR2 SFDVKD. The CDR3 runs 14 residues. The DNA for the CDR3 is TGTGCCACTAGCGGGAGGGCGAACACCGGGGAGCTGTTTTTT. This translates into CATSGRANTGELFF.

This rearrangement joins TRBV29-1 to TRBJ2-3; D may be TRBD1 (5 bases). Trimming removed 1 base at V and 3 bases at J, with 14 bases between. The CDR3 extends over 15 amino acids. CDR1 and CDR2 (germline): SQVTM, ANQGSEA. CDR3 coding DNA: TGCAGCGTTGAAGTTTCAGGGTTGCTGACAGATACGCAGTATTTT. Protein sequence: CSVEVSGLLTDTQYF.

This chain connects TRBV24-1 to TRBJ1-4, with D hard to call. CDR3 length: 14 residues. V was cut by 4 bases and J by 3 bases, with 8 bases left in between. Germline CDR1 KGHDR, CDR2 SFDVKD. The CDR3 here is CATSDRGSNEKLFF. As DNA, the CDR3 is TGTGCCACCAGTGACCGGGGTTCTAATGAAAAACTGTTTTTT.

This chain uses TRBV3-1 (or the pseudogene TRBV3-2) with TRBJ1-2, with 7 positions matching TRBD1. This CDR3 is built from 13 residues. The germline V gene encodes CDR1 LGHDT and CDR2 YNNKEL (reference sequence). V lost 3 bases and J lost 8; bases outside the gene matches: 6. CDR3 bases: TGTGCCAGCAGCCAGACAGGGTGGCGGGGCTACACCTTC. The encoded protein is CASSQTGWRGYTF.

The rearrangement uses TRBV11-2 and TRBJ2-3; 10 bases fit TRBD2. The CDR3 totals 14 residues. J gave up 7 bases and V 5 bases, and 6 bases lay outside the gene matches. Per germline, CDR1 SGHAT and CDR2 FQNNGV. The DNA of the CDR3 is TGTGCCAGCAGCCTTAGCGGGGGGCCCTATACGCAGTATTTT. It is translated as CASSLSGGPYTQYF.

The chain combines TRBV21-1 with TRBJ1-2; whether TRBD1, the table's D call, matches the DNA was not checked. TRBV21-1 is annotated as a pseudogene. There are 14 residues in the CDR3. The CDR3 region has the DNA TGTGCCAGCAAGTGGGGGACAGCTAACTATGGCTACACCTTC. This sequence encodes CASKWGTANYGYTF.

The chain joins TRBV5-1 to TRBJ2-2, with 7 bases aligning to TRBD1. The CDR3 totals 15 residues. V lost 5 bases and J lost 3; bases outside the gene matches: 7. Germline V CDR1 and CDR2: SGHRS, YFSETQ. CDR3 sequence reads: CASSIDRAHTGELFF. CDR3 in DNA: TGCGCCAGCAGTATAGACAGGGCCCACACCGGGGAGCTGTTTTTT.

The rearrangement links TRBV11-2 to TRBJ2-1; 10 bases line up with TRBD1. Germline V CDR1 and CDR2: SGHAT, FQNNGV. Trimming cost V 6 bases and J 7 bases; bases outside gene matches: 6. The CDR3 consists of 14 residues. The CDR3 DNA reads as TGTGCCAGCAGTCAGGACAGGGGGAAGAATGAGCAGTTCTTC. Encoded protein: CASSQDRGKNEQFF.

This clone was observed once. The chain recombines TRBV24-1 with TRBJ2-3; 8 bases fit TRBD1. The length of the CDR3 is 15 residues. Germline values: CDR1 KGHDR, CDR2 SFDVKD. V dropped 3 bases and J dropped 5; count of bases not matched to a gene: 6. The CDR3 reads CATSDTTTGVDTQYF. CDR3 DNA: TGTGCCACCAGTGATACCACGACAGGGGTAGATACGCAGTATTTT.

The rearrangement uses TRBV7-2 and TRBJ1-3; TRBD1 aligns across 11 bases. Germline V gene sequence: CDR1 SGHTA, CDR2 FQGNSA. The CDR3 totals 17 residues. V shed 3 bases, J shed 6 bases, and the junction held 10 bases outside the gene matches. The CDR3 DNA sequence: TGTGCCAGCAGCTTTCCGCTACCGGGACAGGGGGTAAACACCATATATTTT. It is translated as CASSFPLPGQGVNTIYF. Variable domain in full (rest from reference TRBV7-2 and TRBJ1-3): GAGVSQSPSNKVTEKGKDVELRCDPISGHTALYWYRQSLGQGLEFLIYFQGNSAPDKSGLPSDRFSAERTGGSVSTLTIQRTQQEDSAVYLCASSFPLPGQGVNTIYFGEGSWLTVV.

In DNA form, the CDR3 reads TGCGCCAGCAGCTTGATGGGACAGGCCCTCTCTGGGGCCAACGTCCTGACTTTC. It is translated as CASSLMGQALSGANVLTF. The chain combines TRBV5-1 with TRBJ2-6; 8 positions match TRBD1. This CDR3 spans 18 amino acids. CDR1 and CDR2 (germline): SGHRS, YFSETQ. The trim removed 1 base at V and 0 bases at J, leaving 6 bases unmatched.

The chain is built from TRBV9 and TRBJ2-1, with 13 bases lining up with TRBD2. V shed 2 bases, J shed 5 bases, and the junction held 1 base outside the gene matches. Looked up from germline, CDR1 is SGDLS and CDR2 is YYNGEE. This CDR3 region has 15 residues. The DNA for the CDR3 is TGTGCCAGCAGCGTGGGGACTAGCGGGAACAATGAGCAGTTCTTC. The encoded protein is CASSVGTSGNNEQFF. Using reference TRBV9 and TRBJ2-1 for the parts outside the CDR3, the full variable domain is DSGVTQTPKHLITATGQRVTLRCSPRSGDLSVYWYQQSLDQGLQFLIQYYNGEERAKGNILERFSAQQFPDLHSELNLSSLELGDSALYFCASSVGTSGNNEQFFGPGTRLTVL.